Sequencing of this T cell receptor beta chain was carried out in a study of memory CD4+ T cells and cytomegalovirus serostatus. Study results and caveats: CD4+ memory repertoires contained about 40% of the 164 reported CMV TCRbeta sequences.

Clones were read by immunoSEQ multiplex PCR, and TCRdb kept only the in-frame ones, dropping some. Here the sample spans 50,000 to 65,000 clones, 60% to 85% being singletons. Only one count was recorded for this clone. The antigen is undetermined. The sort gate was single viable CD3+CD4+CD8-CD45RO+ cells for memory CD4+ T cells. Donors' CMV status reflects serum IgG against pp150, pp28, p38, p52. Trimming removed 5 bases from V and 11 bases from J, with 16 bases in between. The CDR3 is 13 amino acids. Germline lookup yields CDR1 SGHTA and CDR2 FQGTGA. This receptor was identified in an adult in good health and CMV-seropositive. Sequenced sample: memory CD4+ T cells from blood. The chain joins TRBV7-3 to TRBJ1-5, with D unresolved. CDR3 DNA sequence: TGTGCCAGCAGCCAGGACGCCCGCGGGACCCAGCATTTT. This sequence encodes CASSQDARGTQHF.